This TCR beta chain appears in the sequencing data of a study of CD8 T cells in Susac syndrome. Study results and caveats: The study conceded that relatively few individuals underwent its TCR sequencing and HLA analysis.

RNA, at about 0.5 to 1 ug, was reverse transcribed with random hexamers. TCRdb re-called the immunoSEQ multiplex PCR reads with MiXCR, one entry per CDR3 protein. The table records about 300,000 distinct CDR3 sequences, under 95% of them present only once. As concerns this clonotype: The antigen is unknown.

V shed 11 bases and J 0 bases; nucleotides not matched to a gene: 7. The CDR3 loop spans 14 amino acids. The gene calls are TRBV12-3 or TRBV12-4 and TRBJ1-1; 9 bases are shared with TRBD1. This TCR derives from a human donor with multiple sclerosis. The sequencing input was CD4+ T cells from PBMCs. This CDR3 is CACGQGRLNTEAFF. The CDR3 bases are TGTGCCTGCGGACAGGGGCGGTTGAACACTGAAGCTTTCTTT.